The rows below give T cell receptor beta chains drawn from one sample of a study of blood T cell repertoires in COVID-19. Sequencing was performed with immunoSEQ multiplex PCR; in TCRdb, only in-frame clones are kept and a portion is missing. Of 250,000 to 300,000 clones listed, about 86% are singletons. Sequences were obtained from peripheral blood. These receptor sequences come from a woman aged 25 to 39 with COVID-19, enrolled during active disease. CDR3s include the opening cysteine and the closing phenylalanine or tryptophan. A D gene is named only where the DNA matches it firmly. Clone size, where shown, is once, few, many, or a class for clones that have expanded.

j_gene,abundance,d_gene,v_gene,CDR3nt,CDR3aa
TRBJ2-7,once,TRBD2,TRBV9,TGTGCCAGCAGCGAGAGGGGAGGGGTGGACGAGCAGTACTTC,CASSERGGVDEQYF
TRBJ1-2,.,.,TRBV3-1/TRBV3-2,TGTGCCAGCAGCCAAGTTACATCTTTTGGCTACACCTTC,CASSQVTSFGYTF
TRBJ1-5,.,TRBD1,TRBV27,TGTGCCAGCAGTTTATATGGGACAGGGTTCGGACAGCCCCAGCATTTT,CASSLYGTGFGQPQHF
TRBJ1-2,.,.,TRBV6-5,TGTGCCAGCAGAGCCGGGACCGGGAGGTTTGGTGGCTACACCTTC,CASRAGTGRFGGYTF
TRBJ2-7,.,.,TRBV3-1/TRBV3-2,TGTGCCAGCAGCCAAGTTAAGTGGCCCACCCAAAGTTACGAGCAGTACTTC,CASSQVKWPTQSYEQYF
TRBJ2-1,.,.,TRBV7-8,TGTGCCAGCAGCGGGGGCGGTACCTACCTGACCTACAATGAGCAGTTCTTC,CASSGGGTYLTYNEQFF
TRBJ2-3,.,TRBD2,TRBV4-1,TGCGCCAGCAGCCAAGGCCTAGCGGGCCCCATTGGTGATACGCAGTATTTT,CASSQGLAGPIGDTQYF
TRBJ1-2,few,.,TRBV6-1,TGTGCCAGCAGTGAAGTATGGGGAGACTACACCTTC,CASSEVWGDYTF
TRBJ2-7,.,TRBD1,TRBV27,TGTGCCAGCAGTGCACTATCCGGGACAGGGGCCTCCTACGAGCAGTACTTC,CASSALSGTGASYEQYF
TRBJ1-1,.,TRBD1,TRBV6-5,TGTGCCAGCAGAAGACAGGGAACTGAAGCTTTCTTT,CASRRQGTEAFF
TRBJ2-2,.,TRBD1,TRBV24-1,TGTGCCACCAGTGATTGGGACAGTGGGAACCGGGAGCTGTTTTTT,CATSDWDSGNRELFF
TRBJ2-3,once,.,TRBV3-1/TRBV3-2,TGTGCCAGCAGCTCCCTACGCACAGATACGCAGTATTTT,CASSSLRTDTQYF
TRBJ1-5,.,.,TRBV19,TGTGCCAGTGACATACAGGGAAATCAGCCCCAGCATTTT,CASDIQGNQPQHF
TRBJ2-7,.,TRBD2,TRBV20-1,TGCAGTGCTAGTATCCTAGCGGGGGCCCGTCTACAGTACTTC,CSASILAGARLQYF
TRBJ2-3,once,.,TRBV29-1,TGCAGCGCCTCTAGGGGGTCAGATACGCAGTATTTT,CSASRGSDTQYF
TRBJ1-5,once,.,TRBV4-2,TGTGCCAGCAGCCAGGAAGGGGTTTATAGCAATCAGCCCCAGCATTTT,CASSQEGVYSNQPQHF
TRBJ1-4,.,.,TRBV11-3,TGTGCCAGCAGCCCTCCCCCCACAGGGACCCTGGGAAAACTGTTTTTT,CASSPPPTGTLGKLFF
TRBJ1-5,.,TRBD1,TRBV10-2,TGCGCCAGCAGTGAGTCCGGGACAGGAGGTCAGCCCCAGCATTTT,CASSESGTGGQPQHF
TRBJ2-2,.,.,TRBV5-4,TGTGCCAGCAGCGTCTCCGGGACTCCGAACACCGGGGAGCTGTTTTTT,CASSVSGTPNTGELFF
TRBJ2-3,.,.,TRBV4-1,TGCGCCAGCAGCCAAGCACGAGGGGGGGCATTAGATACGCAGTATTTT,CASSQARGGALDTQYF
TRBJ1-3,.,.,TRBV4-1,TGCGCCAGCAGCCAAGATGGCCGGGGAGGTGGAAACACCATATATTTT,CASSQDGRGGGNTIYF
TRBJ1-3,.,.,TRBV4-1,TGCGCCAGCAGCCAAGCCGGGACACCCTCTGGAAACACCATATATTTT,CASSQAGTPSGNTIYF
TRBJ1-1,.,.,TRBV6-1,TGTGCCAGCAGTGAAGTAAAGAGGATGAACACTGAAGCTTTCTTT,CASSEVKRMNTEAFF
TRBJ2-7,.,TRBD1,TRBV7-9,TGTGCCAGCAGCTTTACAGGGGACTCCTACGAGCAGTACTTC,CASSFTGDSYEQYF